The entry that follows covers one T cell receptor (beta chain) sequence. Its antigen remains unknown. This table comes from immunoSEQ multiplex PCR, and its TCRdb copy is limited to in-frame clones, with some not included. Of about 140,000 clones listed, roughly 90% are singletons. The record originates from a study of T cell responses to AZD1222 COVID-19 vaccine. Whole-study findings and limits: In all cases, repertoires were sampled only after the peak T cell response. Only 5 or 6 people who got AZD1222 tested seropositive at baseline. Two AZD1222 administrations were followed by greater Spike-specific TCR breadth and depth.

Per the germline V gene, CDR1 is MNHEY and CDR2 is SVGEGT. This CDR3 is 17 amino acids long. V lost 0 bases and J 7 bases, leaving 22 bases between the germline ends. Sequences were derived from peripheral blood, sampled on day 0 of AZD1222 vaccination. This rearrangement joins TRBV6-2 or TRBV6-3 to TRBJ2-7, with D perhaps TRBD2 (5 bases). This sequence originates from an adult in good health. CDR3 nucleotides: TGTGCCAGCAGTTACTCGATAGGAAACCTGGCGTGGAGGGAGCAGTACTTC. Translating it yields CASSYSIGNLAWREQYF.